This is a list of T cell receptor beta chains from one sample in a study of identical twins. TCRdb reprocessed the 5' RACE reads with MiXCR, giving one entry per CDR3 protein. The repertoire consists of 400,000 to 550,000 distinct CDR3 sequences, with around 24% occurring once and the leading ten covering about 2.7%. The sample was also linked to a second study, of T cells expressing NK-cell markers.

The sequenced material came from CD4+ T cells sorted from blood. These receptors all come from a woman younger than 30 in good health. The CDR3 runs from the conserved cysteine through the conserved F or W. A D gene is named only where the DNA matches it firmly. Size tells how often a clone was seen (once, few, many) or the class of an expanded clone, and some rows leave it out.

.,TRBJ2-5,TRBV12-3/TRBV12-4,TRBD2,TGTGCCAGCAGTTTATTAGCGGGAGAAGAGACCCAGTACTTC,CASSLLAGEETQYF
.,TRBJ2-1,TRBV5-1,.,TGCGCCAGCAGCTTGGGTAGCCACGGAGGCAATGAGCAGTTCTTC,CASSLGSHGGNEQFF
.,TRBJ2-3,TRBV7-2,.,TGTGCCAGCAGCTCCCGGACCCTTCAGACCGCTACGCAGTATTTT,CASSSRTLQTATQYF
.,TRBJ2-3,TRBV12-3/TRBV12-4,.,TGTACCAGCAGTTTACAGTCCCAGGACACAGATACGCAGTATTTT,CTSSLQSQDTDTQYF
many,TRBJ2-1,TRBV12-3/TRBV12-4,.,TGTGCCAGCAGGGCTCAAGTAGGACGGTTTGATGAGCAGTTCTTC,CASRAQVGRFDEQFF
few,TRBJ2-3,TRBV10-1,.,TGCGCCAGCAGCCAGGCAGGGGCCTCTCGAGATACGCAGTATTTT,CASSQAGASRDTQYF
few,TRBJ1-4,TRBV28,TRBD1,TGTGCCAGCAGTTTAGGGACAGGCTTAAATGAAAAACTGTTTTTT,CASSLGTGLNEKLFF
.,TRBJ2-1,TRBV11-2,.,TGTGCCAGCAGCTTGGGTGTAGGGTCCTACAATGAGCAGTTCTTC,CASSLGVGSYNEQFF
few,TRBJ2-5,TRBV12-3/TRBV12-4,.,TGTGCCAGCACCCCTTTGGAAAAAGTGGGAGAGACCCAGTACTTC,CASTPLEKVGETQYF
.,TRBJ2-7,TRBV5-1,TRBD2,TGCGCCAGCAGCTTGGGCGGCACTAGCGGGATTTACGAGCAGTACTTC,CASSLGGTSGIYEQYF
.,TRBJ2-1,TRBV11-2,TRBD2,TGTGCCAGCAGCATCCGCTCGCTAGCGGGAAACTACAATGAGCAGTTCTTC,CASSIRSLAGNYNEQFF
.,TRBJ1-5,TRBV28,TRBD1,TGTGCCAGCAGTTACGGACAGGGGGGTCATCAGCCCCAGCATTTT,CASSYGQGGHQPQHF
few,TRBJ2-3,TRBV18,.,TGTGCCAGCTCACCAGGGACGGCAGACACGCAGTATTTT,CASSPGTADTQYF
.,TRBJ2-7,TRBV9,.,TGTGCCAGCAGCCCTCGGGCCAGTGCAACCTACGAGCAGTACTTC,CASSPRASATYEQYF
.,TRBJ1-2,TRBV3-1,.,TGTGCCAGCATGGGGCTCAATAACTATGGCTACACCTTC,CASMGLNNYGYTF
.,TRBJ2-5,TRBV20-1,.,TGCAGTGCTAGTAAACAGCCACAAGAGACCCAGTACTTC,CSASKQPQETQYF
many,TRBJ1-2,TRBV5-1,.,TGCGCCAGCAGCTTGGGTACAGGGAATGGCTACACCTTC,CASSLGTGNGYTF
.,TRBJ1-1,TRBV5-1,TRBD1,TGCGCCAGCAGCTTGGCGGGGACAGGGAAGGGTTATGGTGGAGCTTTCTTT,CASSLAGTGKGYGGAFF
.,TRBJ2-7,TRBV5-1,TRBD1,TGCGCCAGCAGCTGGAGGACAGGGGACGACGAGCAGTACTTC,CASSWRTGDDEQYF
many,TRBJ2-3,TRBV12-3/TRBV12-4,TRBD2,TGTGCCAGCAGCCGTCTAGCGGGAGGTGTAGATACGCAGTATTTT,CASSRLAGGVDTQYF
.,TRBJ1-1,TRBV20-1,.,TGCAGTGCCATATTGGGCAGGGTAAACACTGAAGCTTTCTTT,CSAILGRVNTEAFF
.,TRBJ1-4,TRBV18,.,TGTGCCAGCTCACTAGCCGGGAGGAAACTGTTTTTT,CASSLAGRKLFF
few,TRBJ1-2,TRBV20-1,.,TGCAGTGCTAGTCCTAACTATGGCTACACCTTC,CSASPNYGYTF
.,TRBJ1-4,TRBV20-1,.,TGCAGTGCTAAACGTGGCGGTTCGAATGAAAAACTGTTTTTT,CSAKRGGSNEKLFF
few,TRBJ2-3,TRBV4-3,TRBD2,TGCGCCAGCAGCCAACGTTGGCGGGAGAGGAGGGATACGCAGTATTTT,CASSQRWRERRDTQYF
once,TRBJ1-1,TRBV6-2/TRBV6-3,.,TGTGCCAGCAGTTACTCGACAAGGGGGTTGGAGAACACTGAAGCTTTCTTT,CASSYSTRGLENTEAFF
few,TRBJ2-7,TRBV6-1,.,TGTGCCAGCAGCCGGAGACGGGACTACGAGCAGTACTTC,CASSRRRDYEQYF
.,TRBJ2-2,TRBV2,.,TGTGCCAGCAGTGCGGGCGTCGGGGAGCTGTTTTTT,CASSAGVGELFF
.,TRBJ2-7,TRBV12-3/TRBV12-4,.,TGTGCCAGCAGTTCGAGGACGGACTCCTACGAGCAGTACTTC,CASSSRTDSYEQYF
few,TRBJ1-1,TRBV5-1,.,TGCGCCAGCAGCGCGGGACGTAGGGGGATGAACACTGAAGCTTTCTTT,CASSAGRRGMNTEAFF
.,TRBJ2-7,TRBV7-9,.,TGTGCCAGCAGCTTAGGCCGGGGGTCAGAGCAGTACTTC,CASSLGRGSEQYF
many,TRBJ1-4,TRBV11-2,.,TGTGCCAGCACAACAGGGTTTAATGAAAAACTGTTTTTT,CASTTGFNEKLFF
.,TRBJ2-1,TRBV27,.,TGTGCCACCAGAGGGCGGGGTGAGCAGTTCTTC,CATRGRGEQFF
.,TRBJ2-3,TRBV7-3,TRBD2,TGTGCCAGCAAAGCGGGAGGAAGCACAGATACGCAGTATTTT,CASKAGGSTDTQYF
once,TRBJ2-2,TRBV2,.,TGTGCCAGCAGAGGGGTTTCGAACACCGGGGAGCTGTTTTTT,CASRGVSNTGELFF
.,TRBJ1-2,TRBV29-1,.,TGCAGCGTTTCGACGGATAGCTATGGCTACACCTTC,CSVSTDSYGYTF
few,TRBJ2-7,TRBV2,TRBD2,TGTGCCAGCAGATACCTGACTAGCGGAAACTACGAGCAGTACTTC,CASRYLTSGNYEQYF